This T cell receptor beta chain was identified during a study of shared clonotypes between healthy human individuals. Study-wide background: CD4 naive and CD4 memory each took three plates per donor, while CD8 naive took two and CD8 memory one.

Study findings and constraints: Estimated clonotype richness was generally higher in naive than memory subsets. At large depth, rarefaction still showed sorted-subset sequencing to be incomplete.

Profiled with immunoSEQ multiplex PCR; TCRdb holds only in-frame clones, not every one. The table shows hundreds of thousands of clones, with just over 95% occurring only once. The V gene's germline CDR1 is SNHLY and CDR2 FYNNEI. This CDR3 comprises 13 residues. V was clipped by 2 bases and J by 7 bases, with 11 bases between them. About this clone: Its antigen remains unknown.

The chain recombines TRBV2 with TRBJ1-1, with a possible D match to TRBD1 (5 bases). This TCR came from a man aged 30 to 45 in good health. The sample taken for sequencing was memory CD8+ T cells sorted from blood. Subset specified: CD45RO+ cells pooled with CCR7-negative TemRA cells. The CDR3, as DNA: TGTGCCAGCAGTGAACGGACACTGGGTGAAGCTTTCTTT. Translating it yields CASSERTLGEAFF.